The 26 T cell receptor beta chains below all came from one sample that was sequenced in a study of OX40 agonist ivuxolimab in advanced cancers. The assay was immunoSEQ multiplex PCR, and TCRdb's table has in-frame clones only and misses some. The data hold about 58,000 clones, with approximately 89% observed a single time. Here the sequenced sample was CD4+ or CD8+ T cells sorted from blood, taken in a trial of the OX40 agonist ivuxolimab. The receptors originated from an adult with an advanced solid tumor such as melanoma, head and neck, liver or kidney cancer.

The chain has TRBV28 and TRBJ1-1; 7 bases align to TRBD1. The V gene end was trimmed by 7 bases and the J gene end by 2 bases; junction bases not matched to a gene: 7. Germline-derived CDR1 and CDR2 are MDHEN and SYDVKM. The CDR3 length is 14 residues. The CDR3: CASNEPGGNTEAFF. The CDR3 DNA sequence: TGTGCCAGCAACGAACCAGGGGGAAACACTGAAGCTTTCTTT.

The chain carries TRBV4-1 and TRBJ2-3; possible D gene TRBD1, 6 bases. The CDR3 totals 15 residues. CDR1 MGHRA and CDR2 YSYEKL come from the germline V gene. The germline V and J ends were trimmed by 1 base and 4 bases, with 12 bases remaining between them. CDR3 in amino acids: CASSQGPNRADTQYF. Here the CDR3 DNA reads TGCGCCAGCAGCCAAGGGCCTAACAGGGCAGATACGCAGTATTTT.

This chain connects TRBV6-1 to TRBJ2-5; the D is unclear. The J call is uncertain, as TRBJ2-7 better fits the DNA end. The germline V gene encodes CDR1 MNHNS and CDR2 SASEGT. The CDR3 sequence is 15 residues long. The CDR3, as DNA: TGTGCCAGCAGTGAATTGTACGGCAGAACCTACGAGCAGTACTTC. Translating it yields CASSELYGRTYEQYF.

V is TRBV5-8 and J is TRBJ2-5; no clear D gene. Per the germline V gene, CDR1 is SGHTS and CDR2 is YDEGEE. The CDR3 sequence is 13 residues long. The V end lost 1 base, the J end lost 5 bases, and 9 bases lay between the germline ends. The CDR3 DNA is TGTGCCAGCAGCTTGTTCGGTCGGGAGACCCAGTACTTC. Translating gives CASSLFGRETQYF.

The chain has TRBV28 and TRBJ2-7; D unclear. Between the trimmed V and J ends, which lost 7 bases and 2 bases, there was a span of 9 bases. The germline CDR1 and CDR2 sequences are MDHEN and SYDVKM. The CDR3 length is 12 residues. The CDR3 region is CASTSIAYEQYF. CDR3 nucleotides: TGTGCCAGCACCTCAATCGCCTACGAGCAGTACTTC.

The chain carries TRBV10-3 and TRBJ2-3; the D gene is possibly TRBD1 (5 bases). CDR1 is ENHRY and CDR2 is SYGVKD in the germline V gene. The CDR3 sequence is 14 residues long. V was shortened by 6 bases and J by 1 base, with 11 bases between the two germline ends. The CDR3 region has the DNA TGTGCCATCAGGCAGGGAACTGGCACAGATACGCAGTATTTT. Translation gives CAIRQGTGTDTQYF.

V gene TRBV10-1 combines with J gene TRBJ1-5, with 8 bases fitting TRBD1. The CDR3 totals 13 residues. V shed 6 bases, J shed 4 bases, and the junction held 2 bases outside the gene matches. The germline V gene encodes CDR1 WNHNN and CDR2 SYGVQD (reference sequence). CDR3 nucleotide sequence: TGCGCCAGCAGCCGGGACAGGAATCAGCCCCAGCATTTT. Its translation: CASSRDRNQPQHF.

This rearrangement joins TRBV18 to TRBJ2-7; a possible D gene is TRBD2 (6 bases). The CDR3 covers 12 residues. The V gene's germline CDR1 is KGHSH and CDR2 LQKENI. Trimming left V 5 bases short and J 2 bases short, with 7 bases between. The CDR3 loop is CASSGGAYEQYF. Written as DNA, the CDR3 is TGTGCCAGCTCAGGAGGGGCCTACGAGCAGTACTTC. Full variable domain (remainder filled in from reference TRBV18 and TRBJ2-7): NAGVMQNPRHLVRRRGQEARLRCSPMKGHSHVYWYRQLPEEGLKFMVYLQKENIIDESGMPKERFSAEFPKEGPSILRIQQVVRGDSAAYFCASSGGAYEQYFGPGTRLTVT.

The gene calls are TRBV18 and TRBJ1-1, with 12 bases matching TRBD1. Germline V gene lookup returns CDR1 KGHSH and CDR2 LQKENI. V dropped 0 bases and J dropped 3; count of bases not matched to a gene: 5. The CDR3 is 17 amino acids. The CDR3 coding sequence is TGTGCCAGCTCACCACCGGTGGGACAGGGGGCCCACACTGAAGCTTTCTTT. Its protein product is CASSPPVGQGAHTEAFF.

This clone was found a few times. The V and J genes are TRBV6-1 and TRBJ2-1; D is unclear. Germline V gene lookup returns CDR1 MNHNS and CDR2 SASEGT. V was cut by 9 bases and J by 1 base, with 13 bases left in between. The CDR3 is 14 amino acids. In DNA, the CDR3 is TGTGCCAGTTCCCTCGCAGAATCCTACAATGAGCAGTTCTTC. It specifies CASSLAESYNEQFF.

The CDR3 sequence: CASSLALGTAQETQYF. The DNA for the CDR3 is TGTGCCAGCAGCTTAGCCCTCGGGACAGCCCAAGAGACCCAGTACTTC. The chain is built from TRBV13 and TRBJ2-5; 7 bases align to TRBD1. V shed 1 base, J shed 1 base, and the junction held 6 bases outside the gene matches. CDR1 is PRHDT and CDR2 is FYEKMQ in the germline V gene (reference sequence). CDR3 size: 16 residues.

CDR3 protein: CASSRTGHQETQYF. DNA for the CDR3: TGTGCCAGCAGCCGAACAGGACATCAAGAGACCCAGTACTTC. The chain uses TRBV7-2 and TRBJ2-5, with D perhaps matching TRBD1 (5 bases). Germline assignment: CDR1 SGHTA and CDR2 FQGNSA. V lost 5 bases and J lost 2, with 12 bases in between. This CDR3 is built from 14 residues.

V is TRBV6-1 and J is TRBJ2-3, with TRBD2 as a possible D gene (6 bases). This CDR3 region has 15 residues. Germline V gene lookup returns CDR1 MNHNS and CDR2 SASEGT. Between the trimmed V and J ends, which lost 2 bases and 6 bases, there was a span of 15 bases. CDR3 loop: CASSETAGITDTQYF. DNA for the CDR3: TGTGCCAGCAGTGAAACTGCGGGAATTACGGATACGCAGTATTTT.

This clone was detected only a few times. V is TRBV28 and J is TRBJ2-7; unclear D gene. This CDR3 has 12 amino acids. V gave up 7 bases and J gave up 0 bases, with 7 bases separating them. Germline values: CDR1 MDHEN, CDR2 SYDVKM. The CDR3 DNA is TGTGCCAGCAAGGGAAGCTCCTACGAGCAGTACTTC. Encoded protein: CASKGSSYEQYF.

This clone occurred once. The V gene is TRBV11-2, the J gene TRBJ2-1, with D uncertain. The CDR3 consists of 16 residues. Germline CDR1 and CDR2: SGHAT and FQNNGV. V lost 1 base and J lost 1, with 11 bases in between. The CDR3 loop is CASSLVFGLSYNEQFF. The CDR3 coding sequence is TGTGCCAGCAGCTTAGTGTTCGGGCTTTCCTACAATGAGCAGTTCTTC.

This rearrangement joins TRBV27 to TRBJ1-5, with 8 positions matching TRBD1. This CDR3 has 16 amino acids. Per germline, CDR1 MNHEY and CDR2 SMNVEV (reference sequence). V was pared by 5 bases and J by 2 bases, with 8 bases of the junction left unmatched. CDR3 residues: CASSTRTGIGNQPQHF. CDR3 coding DNA: TGTGCCAGCAGTACCAGGACAGGGATCGGCAATCAGCCCCAGCATTTT.

The CDR3 DNA sequence: TGTGCCAGCAGCTTGGCCGGGCCTAGCACAGATACGCAGTATTTT. Its translation is CASSLAGPSTDTQYF. The genes are TRBV5-4 and TRBJ2-3; D not resolved. V lost 0 bases and J 0 bases, leaving 8 bases between the germline ends. The CDR3 is made up of 15 amino acids. Looked up from germline, CDR1 is SGHNT and CDR2 is YYREEE (reference sequence).

This clone was detected once. The V call is TRBV28, the J call TRBJ2-5; D remains ambiguous. Germline CDR1 MDHEN, CDR2 SYDVKM. The CDR3 totals 13 residues. Trimming cost V 6 bases and J 1 base, with 9 bases left between them. The CDR3 DNA reads TGTGCCAGCAGCCCAAAGGTCCAAGAGACCCAGTACTTC. Its translation: CASSPKVQETQYF.

The chain employs TRBV9 and TRBJ2-1; possible D gene TRBD2, 5 bases. Germline-derived CDR1 and CDR2 are SGDLS and YYNGEE. The CDR3 spans 12 residues. Between the trimmed V and J ends, which lost 7 bases and 0 bases, there was a span of 5 bases. The chain's CDR3 is CASGSSYNEQFF. The CDR3 DNA follows: TGTGCCAGCGGGAGCTCCTACAATGAGCAGTTCTTC.

The J gene is TRBJ2-3, the V gene TRBV9; possibly TRBD2 for D (5 bases). Per germline, CDR1 SGDLS and CDR2 YYNGEE. Trimming left V 1 base short and J 4 bases short, with 13 bases between. This CDR3 spans 15 amino acids. The CDR3 bases are TGTGCCAGCAGCGTATTAGAGGGAGCGGCAGATACGCAGTATTTT. Amino acids: CASSVLEGAADTQYF.

This chain uses TRBV7-9 with TRBJ1-4; D not certain. V was cut by 3 bases and J by 5 bases, with 10 bases left in between. Germline V gene data show CDR1 as SEHNR and CDR2 as FQNEAQ (reference sequence). The CDR3 covers 14 residues. CDR3 in amino acids: CASSFWEVNEKLFF. CDR3 nucleotide sequence: TGTGCCAGCAGCTTCTGGGAGGTGAATGAAAAACTGTTTTTT.

The CDR3: CASSQDSRSSYNEQFF. The DNA for the CDR3 is TGCGCCAGCAGCCAAGATAGTCGAAGCTCCTACAATGAGCAGTTCTTC. This chain joins TRBV4-1 and TRBJ2-1, with D unclear. The germline gives CDR1 MGHRA, CDR2 YSYEKL. Trimming left V 0 bases short and J 0 bases short, with 9 bases between. CDR3 length: 16 residues.

The CDR3 region is CASSPQGMGPTEAFF. For the CDR3, the DNA is TGTGCCAGCAGCCCCCAGGGGATGGGACCCACTGAAGCTTTCTTT. The chain links TRBV9 to TRBJ1-1, with D perhaps matching TRBD1 (6 bases). Germline CDR1 and CDR2: SGDLS and YYNGEE. The CDR3 is made up of 15 amino acids. Trimming took off 4 bases at V and 4 bases at J, with 17 bases between the two ends.

CDR3 sequence (DNA): TGTGCCAGCAACTCCCCGACTAGCGGGCTATACAATGAGCAGTTCTTC. Its translation: CASNSPTSGLYNEQFF. This sequence joins TRBV5-6 and TRBJ2-1; 10 bases are shared with TRBD2. Germline trimming cut 6 bases from V and 4 bases from J; bases unmatched to any gene: 10. Germline V CDR1 and CDR2: SGHDT, YYEEEE. The CDR3 runs to 16 residues.

The chain uses TRBV7-8 and TRBJ2-7; no clear D gene. The CDR3 runs 15 residues. Germline CDR1 and CDR2: SGHVS and FQNEAQ. The V gene lost 5 bases and the J gene lost 4 bases, with 18 bases spanning the gap. In nucleotides, the CDR3 is TGTGCCAGCAGCCCTCTTCGCTATCCAACTTACGAGCAGTACTTC. Its translation is CASSPLRYPTYEQYF.

A single count supports this clone. The chain couples TRBV7-2 to TRBJ2-5; 8 nucleotides agree with TRBD2. The DNA matches TRBJ2-7 better at its end, which makes the J call doubtful. CDR1 and CDR2 from the germline V gene are SGHTA and FQGNSA. This CDR3 is 14 amino acids long. CDR3 sequence: CASSATPGGYEQYF. The CDR3 DNA reads as TGTGCCAGCAGCGCTACCCCGGGGGGGTACGAGCAGTACTTC.